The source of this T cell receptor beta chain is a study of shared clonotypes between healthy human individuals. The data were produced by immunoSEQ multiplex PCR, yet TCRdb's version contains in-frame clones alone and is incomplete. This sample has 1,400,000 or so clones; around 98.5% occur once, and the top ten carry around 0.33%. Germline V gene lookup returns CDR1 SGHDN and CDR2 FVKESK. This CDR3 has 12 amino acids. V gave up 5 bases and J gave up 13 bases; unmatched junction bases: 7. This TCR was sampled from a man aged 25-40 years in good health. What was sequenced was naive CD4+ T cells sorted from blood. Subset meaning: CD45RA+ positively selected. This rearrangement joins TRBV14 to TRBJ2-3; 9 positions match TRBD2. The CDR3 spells CASSVSGSWKYF. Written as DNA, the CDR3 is TGTGCCAGCAGCGTTAGCGGGAGCTGGAAGTATTTT. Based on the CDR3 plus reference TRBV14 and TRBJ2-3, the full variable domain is EAGVTQFPSHSVIEKGQTVTLRCDPISGHDNLYWYRRVMGKEIKFLLHFVKESKQDESGMPNNRFLAERTGGTYSTLKVQPAELEDSGVYFCASSVSGSWKYFGPGTRLTVL.